These 27 T cell receptor beta chains were sequenced from one sample in a study of patients and donors after allogeneic stem cell transplantation. TCRdb re-called the RT-PCR reads through MiXCR, storing one row per CDR3 protein. The sample has under 170,000 distinct CDR3 sequences, about a third seen once; the top ten hold about 50%. Sequencing was done on a sample of blood, either unsorted or a sorted T cell fraction (not recorded which). The receptors shown here come from a human donor who was either an allogeneic HSCT recipient or a stem cell or donor lymphocyte infusion donor (not recorded which). It is not recorded whose cells these are; they may come from a transplant donor.

V and J are TRBV7-8 and TRBJ2-3; 9 nucleotides agree with TRBD2. V lost 9 bases to trimming and J lost 4 bases; unmatched junction nucleotides: 8. CDR3 length: 14 residues. In germline, CDR1 is SGHVS, CDR2 FQNEAQ. CDR3 DNA sequence: TGTGCCAGTACCGGGACTAGCCAGGCAGATACGCAGTATTTT. The encoded protein is CASTGTSQADTQYF.

This clonotype was detected once. The chain couples TRBV28 to TRBJ2-7; 7 positions match TRBD1. The J segment lost 4 bases and the V segment lost 5 bases, leaving 14 bases of the junction unmatched. The germline V gene has CDR1 MDHEN and CDR2 SYDVKM. This CDR3 spans 16 amino acids. The CDR3 region is CASSLNIRTGKYEQYV. The DNA of the CDR3 is TGTGCCAGCAGTCTCAATATCAGGACAGGAAAATACGAGCAGTACGTC.

In its sample, this clonotype was seen many times. This chain uses TRBV9 with TRBJ1-5; 10 nucleotides match TRBD1. The CDR3 is 14 amino acids. Trimming at V came to 3 bases and at J to 7 bases, leaving 4 bases not matched to a gene. Germline assignment: CDR1 SGDLS and CDR2 YYNGEE. CDR3 protein: CASSAGTGVQPQHF. In DNA form, the CDR3 reads TGTGCCAGCAGCGCTGGGACAGGGGTACAGCCCCAGCATTTT.

The CDR3 nucleotides read TGTGCCAGCAGATCTAACAGGATTCAGCCCCAGCATTTT. Residues: CASRSNRIQPQHF. The V call is TRBV6-2 or TRBV6-3, the J call TRBJ1-5, with D possibly being TRBD1 (5 bases). Per germline, CDR1 MNHEY and CDR2 SVGEGT. The CDR3 has 13 amino acids. Trimming shortened V by 6 bases and J by 6 bases, and 12 bases separated the two germline ends.

A few counts support this clonotype. Compared with germline, one end of the junction differs, possibly owing to a read error. The chain is built from TRBV12-3 or TRBV12-4 and TRBJ2-2; no firm D call. The CDR3 totals 11 residues. Here the CDR3 DNA reads TGTGCTAGCAGCTCGACAGGGGAGCTGTTTTTT. Translation: CASSSTGELFF.

This clonotype was seen a handful of times. V usage is TRBV4-3 and J usage is TRBJ2-7; D is unclear. Germline CDR1 LGHNA, CDR2 YSLEER. The CDR3 is 13 residues long. V was pared by 0 bases and J by 4 bases, with 7 bases between. Here the CDR3 DNA reads TGCGCCAGCAGCCAAGATCATGGATACGAGCAGTACTTC. Translation gives CASSQDHGYEQYF.

The V and J genes are TRBV6-2 or TRBV6-3 and TRBJ1-6, with a possible D match to TRBD1 (5 bases). V lost 6 bases and J lost 0, with 21 bases in between. The CDR3 is made up of 19 amino acids. CDR1 and CDR2 (germline): MNHEY, SVGEGT. This chain's CDR3 is CASSPNRDASSSYNSPLHF. The CDR3 DNA reads TGTGCCAGCAGCCCCAACCGGGACGCCTCGAGCTCCTATAATTCACCCCTCCACTTT.

This clonotype was counted only a few times. V gene TRBV29-1 combines with J gene TRBJ2-7, with TRBD1 matching 10 bases. Germline V lookup: CDR1 SQVTM, CDR2 ANQGSEA. V was pared by 3 bases and J by 2 bases, with 7 bases of the junction left unmatched. This CDR3 comprises 15 residues. The CDR3 reads CSVEFPGQGAYEQYF. In nucleotides, the CDR3 is TGCAGCGTTGAGTTTCCCGGACAGGGGGCCTACGAGCAGTACTTC.

This clonotype was observed a few times. The J gene is TRBJ1-4, the V gene TRBV3-1; 9 bases align to TRBD1. The length of the CDR3 is 17 residues. With 4 bases clipped from V and 0 bases from J, the junction kept 6 bases outside the gene matches. Germline loops: CDR1 LGHDT, CDR2 YNNKEL (reference sequence). The CDR3 protein is CASSLGQGVATNEKLFF. CDR3 nucleotide sequence: TGTGCCAGCAGCCTGGGACAGGGAGTTGCAACTAATGAAAAACTGTTTTTT.

The chain employs TRBV3-1 and TRBJ1-3; unclear D gene. Germline CDR1 LGHDT, CDR2 YNNKEL (reference sequence). V was pared by 4 bases and J by 2 bases, with 6 bases between. This CDR3 has 13 amino acids. Here the CDR3 reads CASSLSTGNTIYF. CDR3 DNA: TGTGCCAGCAGCCTATCGACTGGAAACACCATATATTTT.

This clonotype was detected only once. V is TRBV7-9 and J is TRBJ1-2; perhaps TRBD1 as D (5 bases). This CDR3 has 14 residues. V was clipped by 1 base and J by 6 bases, with 12 bases between them. Germline loops: CDR1 SEHNR, CDR2 FQNEAQ (reference sequence). DNA for the CDR3: TGTGCCAGCAGCTTAGGTAGGGGATACGATGGCTACACCTTC. Encoded protein: CASSLGRGYDGYTF.

This clonotype showed up just a few times. The chain is built from TRBV20-1 and TRBJ1-4; 7 bases map to TRBD1. This CDR3 is 17 amino acids long. V lost 0 bases and J lost 8; bases outside the gene matches: 15. Germline values: CDR1 DFQATT, CDR2 SNEGSKA (reference sequence). The CDR3 DNA follows: TGCAGTGCTAGAGAGTCCCCCATGACAGGGAAGGAGGAAAAACTGTTTTTT. This sequence encodes CSARESPMTGKEEKLFF.

This clonotype has a handful of counts. This chain joins TRBV12-3 or TRBV12-4 and TRBJ1-6, with D unclear. The V end was cut by 4 bases, the J end by 9 bases, with 7 bases between. The CDR3 loop spans 12 amino acids. The CDR3, as DNA: TGTGCCAGCAGTTCCCCTCCTTCACCCCTCCACTTT. Its translation: CASSSPPSPLHF.

The chain couples TRBV12-3 or TRBV12-4 to TRBJ2-3; the D is unclear. V was trimmed by 4 bases and J by 2 bases, leaving 19 bases between them. This CDR3 is 17 amino acids long. CDR3 region: CASSSPTSVTHTDTQYF. The CDR3 DNA reads as TGTGCCAGCAGTTCCCCAACAAGTGTTACGCACACAGATACGCAGTATTTT.

This chain uses TRBV7-9 with TRBJ2-7; D tentatively reads TRBD1 or TRBD2 (5 bases each). The V end was cut by 5 bases, the J end by 3 bases, with 17 bases between. The CDR3 extends over 15 amino acids. Germline CDR1 reads SEHNR; CDR2 reads FQNEAQ (reference sequence). The CDR3 loop is CASSPRDGSHYEQYV. For the CDR3, the DNA is TGTGCCAGCAGCCCCCGGGACGGAAGCCACTACGAGCAGTACGTC.

The gene calls are TRBV6-1 and TRBJ1-2; no firm D call. The V gene lost 2 bases and the J gene lost 8 bases, with 12 bases spanning the gap. CDR3 length: 13 amino acids. Germline V gives CDR1 MNHNS, CDR2 SASEGT. CDR3 nucleotides: TGTGCCAGCAGTGAAAAAAGAACGGACGGCTACACCTTC. Translation: CASSEKRTDGYTF.

The chain links TRBV12-3 or TRBV12-4 to TRBJ1-5; D perhaps matches TRBD1 (5 bases). The V end was cut by 7 bases, the J end by 3 bases, with 13 bases between. CDR3 length: 14 amino acids. In nucleotides, the CDR3 is TGTGCCAGCAACGCCGGGACGGACAATCAGCCCCAGCATTTT. Encoded protein: CASNAGTDNQPQHF.

The CDR3 bases are TGTGCCACCAGTGCCCCCGGAGCTAACTATGGCTACACCTTC. Its protein product is CATSAPGANYGYTF. V usage is TRBV24-1 and J usage is TRBJ1-2; D is ambiguous. CDR1 is KGHDR, CDR2 SFDVKD, per germline. The CDR3 is made up of 14 amino acids. V was cut by 5 bases and J by 0 bases, with 9 bases left in between.

The CDR3: CASSLYRESIREQFF. In nucleotides, the CDR3 is TGTGCCAGCAGCTTATACAGGGAGTCAATTCGAGAGCAGTTCTTC. The chain joins TRBV7-8 to TRBJ2-1; a weak D match, TRBD1 (6 bases). The CDR3 spans 15 residues. Trimming took off 2 bases at V and 10 bases at J, with 18 bases between the two ends. Germline assignment: CDR1 SGHVS and CDR2 FQNEAQ.

The J gene is TRBJ2-5, the V gene TRBV15; weak D call: TRBD2 (6 bases). This CDR3 region has 15 residues. Germline-derived CDR1 and CDR2 are LNHNV and YYDKDF (reference sequence). Trimming took 0 bases from V and 5 from J, leaving 13 bases between them. The CDR3 DNA reads as TGTGCCACCAGCAGAGATGACCCGGGGAGGGAGACCCAGTACTTC. As protein: CATSRDDPGRETQYF.

V is TRBV18 and J is TRBJ2-5; D gene ambiguous. V lost 5 bases to trimming and J lost 3 bases, with 7 bases between them. Germline V gene data show CDR1 as KGHSH and CDR2 as LQKENI. CDR3 length equals 12 residues. The CDR3 DNA reads TGTGCCAGCTCATTCCTTGAAGAGACCCAGTACTTC. Translating it yields CASSFLEETQYF.

The chain couples TRBV20-1 to TRBJ1-4; tentative D call: TRBD1 (5 bases). V was trimmed by 1 base and J by 3 bases, leaving 15 bases between them. The germline gives CDR1 DFQATT, CDR2 SNEGSKA (reference sequence). This CDR3 is 16 amino acids long. The chain's CDR3 is CSARAGGEGANEKLFF. The CDR3 region has the DNA TGCAGTGCTAGAGCTGGAGGAGAAGGGGCTAATGAAAAACTGTTTTTT.

This clonotype was detected a few times. The V and J genes are TRBV5-1 and TRBJ2-5, with 7 bases lining up with TRBD2. After removal of 2 bases from V and 2 bases from J, the junction contained 6 bases not matched to a gene. Germline-derived CDR1 and CDR2 are SGHRS and YFSETQ. The CDR3 consists of 15 residues. CDR3 DNA: TGCGCCAGCAGCTTAACTGGACTAGAACAAGAGACCCAGTACTTC. Translation gives CASSLTGLEQETQYF.

The V call is TRBV24-1, the J call TRBJ2-5; 7 bases map to TRBD2. Germline V CDR1 and CDR2: KGHDR, SFDVKD. The CDR3 length is 16 residues. Trimming took 3 bases from V and 2 from J; bases not matched to a gene: 8. The CDR3 sequence: CATSDTAGLKQETQYF. The CDR3, as DNA: TGTGCCACCAGTGATACCGCGGGACTAAAACAAGAGACCCAGTACTTC.

This clonotype has a handful of counts. V is TRBV9 and J is TRBJ1-2, with D unclear. With 3 bases removed from V and 6 bases from J, the gap between germline ends came to 21 bases. The germline V gene encodes CDR1 SGDLS and CDR2 YYNGEE. CDR3 length: 16 residues. CDR3 region: CASSELAQPSRNGYTF. CDR3 sequence (DNA): TGTGCCAGCAGCGAGCTGGCACAACCGTCCAGGAATGGCTACACCTTC.

The rearrangement links TRBV5-5 to TRBJ2-7; 7 bases fit TRBD1. The CDR3 is 13 residues long. The V gene's germline CDR1 is SGHKS and CDR2 YYEKEE (reference sequence). V dropped 2 bases and J dropped 2; count of bases not matched to a gene: 1. This CDR3 is CASSFGTAYEQYV. The CDR3 coding sequence is TGTGCCAGCAGCTTTGGGACAGCCTACGAGCAGTACGTC.

The rearrangement uses TRBV20-1 and TRBJ2-1; D is unresolved. Trimming shortened V by 6 bases and J by 7 bases, and 22 bases separated the two germline ends. The CDR3 has 15 amino acids. Germline CDR1 is DFQATT and CDR2 is SNEGSKA (reference sequence). CDR3 DNA sequence: TGCAGTGCCTTCGTCCTAGAATTGGATGGGAATGAGCAGTTCTTC. It encodes CSAFVLELDGNEQFF.